This T cell receptor (beta chain) emerged from a study of low-dose radiotherapy and immunotherapy resistance in tumors. Turning to the study itself: The fractionation for Cohort 1 was 0.5 Gy per fraction every 2 weeks, totaling 6.5 Gy.

Germline CDR1 MGHRA, CDR2 YSYEKL. There are 18 residues in the CDR3. V lost 0 bases, J lost 0 bases, and 17 bases lay in between. Primers targeting TRAV and TRBV primed first-strand cDNA, covering alpha and beta chains. TCR amplification used around 20 PCR cycles, a constant-region primer and a V-primer adapter. TCRdb analysed the reads with MiXCR anew, one entry per CDR3 protein. The sample has nearly 60,000 distinct CDR3 sequences, about 23% seen once. Time point here: after trial treatment. Treatment denoted: LDRT plus nivolumab, ipilimumab, low-dose cyclophosphamide and aspirin (RACIN trial). As their treatment, donors received nivolumab, ipilimumab, aspirin, low-dose cyclophosphamide and low-dose radiotherapy.

The V gene is TRBV4-1, the J gene TRBJ1-2, with D perhaps matching TRBD1 (5 bases). The source is a male donor with prostate cancer. The source was PBMCs, collected after low-dose radiotherapy plus immunotherapy. CDR3 sequence: CASSQDTGRLESNYGYTF. The CDR3 DNA reads TGCGCCAGCAGCCAAGACACAGGCAGGCTAGAATCTAACTATGGCTACACCTTC.